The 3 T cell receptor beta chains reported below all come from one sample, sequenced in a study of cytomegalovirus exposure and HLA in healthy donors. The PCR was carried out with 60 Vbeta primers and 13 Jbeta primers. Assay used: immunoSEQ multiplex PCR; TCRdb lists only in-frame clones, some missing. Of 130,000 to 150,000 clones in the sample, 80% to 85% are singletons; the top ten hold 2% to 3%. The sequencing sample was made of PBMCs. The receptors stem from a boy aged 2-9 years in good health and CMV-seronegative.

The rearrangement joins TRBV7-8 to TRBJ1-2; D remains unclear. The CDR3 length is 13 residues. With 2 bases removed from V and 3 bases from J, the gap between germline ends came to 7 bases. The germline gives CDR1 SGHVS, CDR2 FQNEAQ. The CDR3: CASSLTGHYGYTF. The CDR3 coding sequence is TGTGCCAGCAGCTTAACGGGTCACTATGGCTACACCTTC.

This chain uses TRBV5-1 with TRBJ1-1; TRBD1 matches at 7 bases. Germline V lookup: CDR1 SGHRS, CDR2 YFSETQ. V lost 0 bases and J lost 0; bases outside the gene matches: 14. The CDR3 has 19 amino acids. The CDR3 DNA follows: TGCGCCAGCAGCTTGGACCGAATGAAGAGGACAGGCATGAACACTGAAGCTTTCTTT. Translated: CASSLDRMKRTGMNTEAFF.

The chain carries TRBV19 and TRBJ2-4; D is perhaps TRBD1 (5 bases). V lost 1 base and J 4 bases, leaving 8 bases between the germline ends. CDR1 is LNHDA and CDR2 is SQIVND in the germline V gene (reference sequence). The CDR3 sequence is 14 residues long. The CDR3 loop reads CASSIGAGKNIQYF. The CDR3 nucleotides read TGTGCCAGTAGTATAGGGGCAGGGAAAAACATTCAGTACTTC.